The entry below gives a single T cell receptor beta chain sequence along with its context. The antigen is unknown. The sample is drawn from a study of chemoradiotherapy in HPV16-positive cancers. Study observations and caveats: Candidate HPV-specific clones and E7-related TCR motifs grew in tumor during treatment. Only a couple of HPV16-positive patients supplied the functional HPV-specificity definition.

Over chemoradiotherapy, repertoires were sampled more than once. The CDR3 spans 12 residues. Germline-derived CDR1 and CDR2 are MNHNY and SVGAGI (reference sequence). Trimming stripped 4 bases from V and 2 bases from J, with 5 bases between. Produced via immunoSEQ multiplex PCR; TCRdb's table is partial and in-frame only. The sample carries approximately 8,800 clones, approximately 66% recorded once. The specimen comprised tumor tissue, sampled from a patient who underwent chemoradiotherapy. The origin of this receptor is a human donor with HPV-associated anogenital cancer. This chain links TRBV6-6 with TRBJ1-1, with D uncertain. In nucleotides, the CDR3 is TGTGCCAGCAGTTGGGGAAACACTGAAGCTTTCTTT. Amino acids: CASSWGNTEAFF.